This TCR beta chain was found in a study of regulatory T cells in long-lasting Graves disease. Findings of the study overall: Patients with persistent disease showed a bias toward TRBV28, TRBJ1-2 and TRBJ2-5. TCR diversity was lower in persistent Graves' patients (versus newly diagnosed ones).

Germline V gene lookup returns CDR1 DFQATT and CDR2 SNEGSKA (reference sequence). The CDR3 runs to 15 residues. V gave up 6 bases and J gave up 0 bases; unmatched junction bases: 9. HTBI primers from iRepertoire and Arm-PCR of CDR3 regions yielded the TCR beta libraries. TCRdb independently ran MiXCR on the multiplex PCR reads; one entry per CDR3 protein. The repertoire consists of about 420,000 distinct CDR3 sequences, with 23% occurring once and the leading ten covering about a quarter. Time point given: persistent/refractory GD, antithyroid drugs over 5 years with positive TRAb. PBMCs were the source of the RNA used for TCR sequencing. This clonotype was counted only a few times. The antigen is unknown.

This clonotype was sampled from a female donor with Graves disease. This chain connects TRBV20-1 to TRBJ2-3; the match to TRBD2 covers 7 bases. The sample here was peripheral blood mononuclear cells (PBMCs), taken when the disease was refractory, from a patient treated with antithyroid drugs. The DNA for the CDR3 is TGCAGTGCCGGGGGGAGAGGATTAAGCACAGATACGCAGTATTTT. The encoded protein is CSAGGRGLSTDTQYF.